The 15 T cell receptor beta chains in this list originate from one sample, sequenced in a study of human T cells and chemical hapten exposure. TCRdb reprocessed the RACE reads via MiXCR and lists one record per CDR3 protein. The repertoire has 75,000 to 100,000 distinct CDR3 sequences, about an eighth of them found once; the top ten carry 3.5%. The time point here: patch test 1, 2 weeks after DPC sensitization. The treatment denotes: therapeutic diphenylcyclopropenone sensitization with weekly scalp DPC. The specimen comprised whole blood, sampled in connection with sensitization to the hapten diphenylcyclopropenone (DPC). Receptor source: a woman aged 60-70 years with alopecia areata. Some clones in this sample may be carry-over from other donors' samples.

This clonotype was detected ten times or more. This chain connects TRBV27 to TRBJ2-3; 12 bases fit TRBD2. V gave up 1 base and J gave up 0 bases; unmatched junction bases: 5. Per germline, CDR1 MNHEY and CDR2 SMNVEV (reference sequence). The CDR3 extends over 18 amino acids. The CDR3, as DNA: TGTGCCAGCAGTTTATACGGGACTAGCGGGTATAGCACAGATACGCAGTATTTT. It encodes CASSLYGTSGYSTDTQYF.

This clonotype has more than one count but fewer than ten. J is TRBJ2-3 and V is TRBV10-1; D perhaps matches TRBD2 (6 bases). CDR3 length: 14 amino acids. Germline-derived CDR1 and CDR2 are WNHNN and SYGVQD (reference sequence). V was clipped by 6 bases and J by 6 bases, with 16 bases between them. CDR3 amino acids: CASSSGATPDTQYF. In DNA form, the CDR3 reads TGCGCCAGCAGCTCGGGAGCCACTCCGGATACGCAGTATTTT.

In this sample, this clonotype turned up many times. The V gene is TRBV29-1, the J gene TRBJ1-1, with TRBD1 matching over 12 bases. This CDR3 is 15 amino acids long. Germline V gene data show CDR1 as SQVTM and CDR2 as ANQGSEA. V was pared by 2 bases and J by 1 base, with 2 bases of the junction left unmatched. CDR3 sequence reads: CSVERGQGANTEAFF. CDR3 DNA sequence: TGCAGCGTTGAACGGGGACAGGGGGCGAACACTGAAGCTTTCTTT.

This clonotype was seen ten or more times. CDR3 amino acids: CASSLWGLTWTTTDTQYF. The CDR3 nucleotides are TGTGCCAGCAGCCTATGGGGACTTACGTGGACTACCACAGATACGCAGTATTTT. The chain carries TRBV7-9 and TRBJ2-3; D is perhaps TRBD2 (6 bases). CDR1 and CDR2 from the germline V gene are SEHNR and FQNEAQ (reference sequence). The CDR3 has 18 amino acids. Trimming stripped 5 bases from V and 2 bases from J, with 23 bases between. Based on the CDR3 plus reference TRBV7-9 and TRBJ2-3, the full variable domain is DTGVSQNPRHKITKRGQNVTFRCDPISEHNRLYWYRQTLGQGPEFLTYFQNEAQLEKSRLLSDRFSAERPKGSFSTLEIQRTEQGDSAMYLCASSLWGLTWTTTDTQYFGPGTRLTVL.

This clonotype has at least ten counts. CDR3 residues: CASSPVGSGGPDTQYF. The CDR3, as DNA: TGTGCCAGCAGCCCTGTGGGTAGCGGGGGGCCAGATACGCAGTATTTT. The rearrangement uses TRBV7-6 and TRBJ2-3; 10 nucleotides align to TRBD2. This CDR3 has 16 residues. The germline V gene encodes CDR1 SGHVS and CDR2 FNYEAQ. Trimming took 5 bases from V and 4 from J; bases not matched to a gene: 9. Variable domain in full (rest from reference TRBV7-6 and TRBJ2-3): GAGVSQSPRYKVTKRGQDVALRCDPISGHVSLYWYRQALGQGPEFLTYFNYEAQQDKSGLPNDRFSAERPEGSISTLTIQRTEQRDSAMYRCASSPVGSGGPDTQYFGPGTRLTVL.

The sample holds a few counts of this clonotype. The chain uses TRBV28 and TRBJ2-3, with a weak D call TRBD2 (5 bases). The CDR3 is made up of 14 amino acids. V lost 3 bases, J lost 3 bases, and 10 bases lay in between. Germline lookup yields CDR1 MDHEN and CDR2 SYDVKM. CDR3 nucleotide sequence: TGTGCCAGCAGTTTTAGTGGGAGTACAGATACGCAGTATTTT. Protein sequence: CASSFSGSTDTQYF.

J is TRBJ1-2 and V is TRBV19; 7 positions agree with TRBD1. With 8 bases clipped from V and 0 bases from J, the junction kept 9 bases outside the gene matches. Germline V gene data show CDR1 as LNHDA and CDR2 as SQIVND (reference sequence). The length of the CDR3 is 15 residues. CDR3 sequence: CASGSNRGPNYGYTF. Written as DNA, the CDR3 is TGTGCCAGTGGCTCCAACAGGGGACCTAACTATGGCTACACCTTC. The full variable domain, its missing parts supplied by reference TRBV19 and TRBJ1-2, is DGGITQSPKYLFRKEGQNVTLSCEQNLNHDAMYWYRQDPGQGLRLIYYSQIVNDFQKGDIAEGYSVSREKKESFPLTVTSAQKNPTAFYLCASGSNRGPNYGYTFGSGTRLTVV.

This clonotype was counted between two and nine times. This chain connects TRBV27 to TRBJ2-7; D is ambiguous. V gave up 3 bases and J gave up 1 base, with 13 bases separating them. The germline gives CDR1 MNHEY, CDR2 SMNVEV (reference sequence). This CDR3 comprises 15 residues. The CDR3 nucleotides read TGTGCCAGCAGTTTCCGCCCCAGCTCGTCCTACGAGCAGTACTTC. Translating gives CASSFRPSSSYEQYF.

This clonotype showed up just a few times. The rearrangement links TRBV5-5 to TRBJ2-3; tentatively, D is TRBD2 (6 bases). Trimming pared 3 bases from V and 2 bases from J, leaving 16 bases between. Germline V gene data show CDR1 as SGHKS and CDR2 as YYEKEE (reference sequence). The CDR3 totals 16 residues. CDR3 protein: CASSSRRSGVTDTQYF. The CDR3 DNA follows: TGTGCCAGCAGCTCGAGGAGGTCGGGGGTCACAGATACGCAGTATTTT. Looking up the rest from reference TRBV5-5 and TRBJ2-3 gives the full variable domain: DAGVTQSPTHLIKTRGQQVTLRCSPISGHKSVSWYQQVLGQGPQFIFQYYEKEERGRGNFPDRFSARQFPNYSSELNVNALLLGDSALYLCASSSRRSGVTDTQYFGPGTRLTVL.

This clonotype was seen ten or more times. V and J are TRBV9 and TRBJ2-7; D gene unclear. This CDR3 spans 12 amino acids. CDR1 and CDR2 (germline): SGDLS, YYNGEE. V was trimmed by 3 bases and J by 9 bases, leaving 13 bases between them. The CDR3 DNA is TGTGCCAGCAGCGAGACCGACGGAAGGCAGTACTTC. Protein product: CASSETDGRQYF. Based on the CDR3 plus reference TRBV9 and TRBJ2-7, the full variable domain is DSGVTQTPKHLITATGQRVTLRCSPRSGDLSVYWYQQSLDQGLQFLIQYYNGEERAKGNILERFSAQQFPDLHSELNLSSLELGDSALYFCASSETDGRQYFGPGTRLTVT.

This clonotype was seen a handful of times. The genes are TRBV6-5 and TRBJ2-1, with 8 bases fitting TRBD2. CDR1 is MNHEY and CDR2 is SVGAGI in the germline V gene. J was trimmed by 10 bases and V by 5 bases; bases with no gene match: 10. The CDR3 has 14 amino acids. The CDR3 region is CASSRRLAWNEQFF. The CDR3 DNA reads TGTGCCAGCAGTCGAAGACTAGCGTGGAACGAGCAGTTCTTC.

This clonotype was recorded a few times. This rearrangement joins TRBV2 to TRBJ2-3, with unresolved D. The V end was cut by 1 base, the J end by 3 bases, with 5 bases between. Germline V gene sequence: CDR1 SNHLY, CDR2 FYNNEI. The CDR3 totals 13 residues. This chain's CDR3 is CASSEGLTDTQYF. The CDR3 DNA reads TGTGCCAGCAGTGAAGGCTTGACAGATACGCAGTATTTT.

V gene TRBV5-5 combines with J gene TRBJ1-1; D perhaps matches TRBD1 (6 bases). The germline gives CDR1 SGHKS, CDR2 YYEKEE (reference sequence). Trimming took 2 bases from V and 0 from J, leaving 8 bases between them. This CDR3 has 14 residues. CDR3 nucleotides: TGTGCCAGCAGCTTACAGGGAGTGAACACTGAAGCTTTCTTT. This encodes CASSLQGVNTEAFF.

The CDR3 coding sequence is TGCGCCAGCAGCGGAGAGGGGGATACGCAGTATTTT. Translation: CASSGEGDTQYF. V usage is TRBV5-1 and J usage is TRBJ2-3, with D possibly called TRBD1 or TRBD2 (5 bases each). The germline gives CDR1 SGHRS, CDR2 YFSETQ. Deletions cut 4 bases from V and 6 bases from J, with 9 bases between. This CDR3 is 12 amino acids long.

This clonotype was seen at least ten times. This chain uses TRBV19 with TRBJ2-3; D gene unclear. V was trimmed by 4 bases and J by 0 bases, leaving 11 bases between them. This CDR3 is built from 15 residues. Germline lookup yields CDR1 LNHDA and CDR2 SQIVND (reference sequence). CDR3 in amino acids: CASSNVPASTDTQYF. The CDR3 nucleotides read TGTGCCAGTAGTAATGTACCAGCCAGCACAGATACGCAGTATTTT.